The source of this TCR beta chain is a study of blood T cell repertoires in COVID-19. The CDR3 sequence is 16 residues long. Germline loops: CDR1 SQVTM, CDR2 ANQGSEA. V shed 4 bases and J 3 bases; nucleotides not matched to a gene: 15. Libraries were prepared by immunoSEQ multiplex PCR; TCRdb keeps only in-frame clonotypes and omits some of them. The sample records about 440,000 clones, about 90% being singletons. The source material was PBMCs or T cells enriched from blood (not recorded which). The clonotype comes from a woman younger than 35 with acute COVID-19. This chain joins TRBV29-1 and TRBJ2-7; 7 positions agree with TRBD1. The CDR3, as DNA: TGCAGCGTTGTACATAATCTTGGGACAGTCAGCTACGAGCAGTACTTC. The encoded protein is CSVVHNLGTVSYEQYF.